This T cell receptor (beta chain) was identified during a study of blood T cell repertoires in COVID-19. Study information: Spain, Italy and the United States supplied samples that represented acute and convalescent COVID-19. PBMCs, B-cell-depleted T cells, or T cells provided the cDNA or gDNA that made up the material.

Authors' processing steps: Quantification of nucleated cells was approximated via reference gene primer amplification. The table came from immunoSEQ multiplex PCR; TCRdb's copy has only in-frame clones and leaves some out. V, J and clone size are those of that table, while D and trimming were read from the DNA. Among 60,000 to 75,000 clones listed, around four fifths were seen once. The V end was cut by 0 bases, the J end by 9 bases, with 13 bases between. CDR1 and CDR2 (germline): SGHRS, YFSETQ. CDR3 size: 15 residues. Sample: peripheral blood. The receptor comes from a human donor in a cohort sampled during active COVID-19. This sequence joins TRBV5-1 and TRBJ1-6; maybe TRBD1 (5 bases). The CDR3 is CASSLEGQGLSPLHF. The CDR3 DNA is TGCGCCAGCAGCTTGGAAGGGCAGGGTCTTTCACCCCTCCACTTT.